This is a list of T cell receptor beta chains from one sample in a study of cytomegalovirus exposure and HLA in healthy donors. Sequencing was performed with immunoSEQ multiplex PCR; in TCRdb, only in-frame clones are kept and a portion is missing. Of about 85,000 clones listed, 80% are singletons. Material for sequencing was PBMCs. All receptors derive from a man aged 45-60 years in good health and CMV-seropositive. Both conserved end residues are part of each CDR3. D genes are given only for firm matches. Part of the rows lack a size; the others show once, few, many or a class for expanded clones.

CDR3aa: CASSQDSEATIQYF
CDR3nt: TGTGCCAGTAGCCAAGACAGCGAGGCGACCATTCAGTACTTC
abundance: NA
v_gene: TRBV19
j_gene: TRBJ2-4
d_gene: NA

CDR3aa: CATSSTPTGANTEAFF
CDR3nt: TGTGCCACCAGCTCAACACCGACAGGAGCGAACACTGAAGCTTTCTTT
abundance: NA
v_gene: TRBV15
j_gene: TRBJ1-1
d_gene: NA

CDR3aa: CATSSYTTDGYTF
CDR3nt: TGTGCCACCAGCAGTTATACGACAGATGGCTACACCTTC
abundance: NA
v_gene: TRBV15
j_gene: TRBJ1-2
d_gene: NA

CDR3aa: CASSLGDRVEETQYF
CDR3nt: TGTGCCAGCAGCTTAGGGGACAGGGTAGAAGAGACCCAGTACTTC
abundance: NA
v_gene: TRBV7-9
j_gene: TRBJ2-5
d_gene: TRBD1

CDR3aa: CASSLQVTNQPQHF
CDR3nt: TGTGCCAGCAGCTTACAGGTTACCAATCAGCCCCAGCATTTT
abundance: NA
v_gene: TRBV7-2
j_gene: TRBJ1-5
d_gene: NA

CDR3aa: CARGDAGTRVQETQYF
CDR3nt: TGTGCCAGAGGCGATGCCGGGACTAGGGTCCAAGAGACCCAGTACTTC
abundance: NA
v_gene: TRBV2
j_gene: TRBJ2-5
d_gene: TRBD2

CDR3aa: CAISESAGKNTEAFF
CDR3nt: TGTGCCATCAGTGAGTCGGCAGGGAAGAACACTGAAGCTTTCTTT
abundance: few
v_gene: TRBV6-1
j_gene: TRBJ1-1
d_gene: NA

CDR3aa: CASSLQAGSSYNEQFF
CDR3nt: TGTGCCAGCAGCTTACAAGCGGGGAGCTCCTACAATGAGCAGTTCTTC
abundance: few
v_gene: TRBV7-9
j_gene: TRBJ2-1
d_gene: TRBD2

CDR3aa: CAWRGDVETQYF
CDR3nt: TGTGCCTGGCGGGGTGATGTGGAGACCCAGTACTTC
abundance: NA
v_gene: TRBV30
j_gene: TRBJ2-5
d_gene: NA

CDR3aa: CASSLGQGGGYTF
CDR3nt: TGTGCCAGCAGCCTAGGACAGGGGGGTGGCTACACCTTC
abundance: NA
v_gene: TRBV7-3
j_gene: TRBJ1-2
d_gene: TRBD1

CDR3aa: CASSGGAPIGYGYTF
CDR3nt: TGTGCCAGCAGCGGAGGGGCCCCGATAGGCTATGGCTACACCTTC
abundance: NA
v_gene: TRBV7-9
j_gene: TRBJ1-2
d_gene: NA

CDR3aa: CASSHYYEQYF
CDR3nt: TGCGCCAGCAGCCATTACTACGAGCAGTACTTC
abundance: NA
v_gene: TRBV4-1
j_gene: TRBJ2-7
d_gene: NA

CDR3aa: CASSQTSGRGYEQYF
CDR3nt: TGTGCCAGCAGCCAGACTAGCGGGAGAGGTTACGAGCAGTACTTC
abundance: NA
v_gene: TRBV11-1
j_gene: TRBJ2-7
d_gene: TRBD2

CDR3aa: CASSYSAQVEGEQYF
CDR3nt: TGTGCCAGCAGTTACTCAGCCCAGGTCGAAGGCGAGCAGTACTTC
abundance: NA
v_gene: TRBV6-5
j_gene: TRBJ2-7
d_gene: NA

CDR3aa: CASSLSRGRANNEQFF
CDR3nt: TGTGCCAGCAGCTTATCCCGCGGGAGGGCCAACAATGAGCAGTTCTTC
abundance: NA
v_gene: TRBV7-8
j_gene: TRBJ2-1
d_gene: TRBD2

CDR3aa: CASSLVNRGFLQETQYF
CDR3nt: TGTGCCAGCAGCTTAGTGAACAGGGGATTTTTACAAGAGACCCAGTACTTC
abundance: NA
v_gene: TRBV7-8
j_gene: TRBJ2-5
d_gene: TRBD1

CDR3aa: CSVEMGQGLIETQYF
CDR3nt: TGCAGCGTTGAAATGGGACAGGGGTTGATAGAGACCCAGTACTTC
abundance: NA
v_gene: TRBV29-1
j_gene: TRBJ2-5
d_gene: TRBD1

CDR3aa: CASSLTPGQVNYGYTF
CDR3nt: TGCGCCAGCAGCTTGACCCCGGGACAGGTCAACTATGGCTACACCTTC
abundance: NA
v_gene: TRBV5-1
j_gene: TRBJ1-2
d_gene: TRBD1

CDR3aa: CAWSELAPREQYF
CDR3nt: TGTGCCTGGAGTGAATTGGCTCCCAGGGAACAGTACTTC
abundance: NA
v_gene: TRBV30
j_gene: TRBJ2-7
d_gene: NA

CDR3aa: CSSSSGLAGNLKQYF
CDR3nt: TGTTCCAGCAGCTCAGGACTAGCGGGAAATTTGAAGCAGTACTTC
abundance: NA
v_gene: TRBV7-9
j_gene: TRBJ2-7
d_gene: TRBD2

CDR3aa: CASSGTSGRRSEQFF
CDR3nt: TGTGCCAGCAGTGGGACTAGCGGGAGAAGGAGTGAGCAGTTCTTC
abundance: few
v_gene: TRBV2
j_gene: TRBJ2-1
d_gene: TRBD2

CDR3aa: CASNLAGGQGETQYF
CDR3nt: TGTGCCAGTAATTTAGCGGGAGGGCAGGGTGAGACCCAGTACTTC
abundance: once
v_gene: TRBV5-4
j_gene: TRBJ2-5
d_gene: TRBD2

CDR3aa: CASRTIAVSYNEQFF
CDR3nt: TGTGCCAGCAGGACAATAGCGGTCTCCTACAATGAGCAGTTCTTC
abundance: NA
v_gene: TRBV6-4
j_gene: TRBJ2-1
d_gene: NA

CDR3aa: CASSLLGSPERTQYF
CDR3nt: TGTGCCAGCAGCTTACTCGGCAGCCCTGAGCGGACGCAGTATTTT
abundance: NA
v_gene: TRBV11-3
j_gene: TRBJ2-3
d_gene: NA

CDR3aa: CASRAQGVGTEAFF
CDR3nt: TGTGCCAGCAGGGCACAGGGAGTAGGCACTGAAGCTTTCTTT
abundance: NA
v_gene: TRBV6-5
j_gene: TRBJ1-1
d_gene: NA

CDR3aa: CASSLVATFAYEQYF
CDR3nt: TGTGCCAGCAGCTTGGTAGCGACATTTGCCTACGAGCAGTACTTC
abundance: NA
v_gene: TRBV5-4
j_gene: TRBJ2-7
d_gene: NA

CDR3aa: CASSKDRGEKLFF
CDR3nt: TGTGCCAGCAGTAAGGACAGGGGGGAAAAACTGTTTTTT
abundance: NA
v_gene: TRBV6-5
j_gene: TRBJ1-4
d_gene: TRBD1

CDR3aa: CASSLRGDTDTQYF
CDR3nt: TGTGCCAGCAGCCTCAGAGGCGACACAGATACGCAGTATTTT
abundance: NA
v_gene: TRBV9
j_gene: TRBJ2-3
d_gene: NA

CDR3aa: CASSQVLAATYEQYF
CDR3nt: TGCGCCAGCAGCCAAGTGCTAGCTGCGACCTACGAGCAGTACTTC
abundance: once
v_gene: TRBV4-1
j_gene: TRBJ2-7
d_gene: NA

CDR3aa: CASSIRSSGRDNEQFF
CDR3nt: TGTGCCAGTAGTATTCGGTCTAGCGGGAGGGACAATGAGCAGTTCTTC
abundance: NA
v_gene: TRBV19
j_gene: TRBJ2-1
d_gene: TRBD2

CDR3aa: CASSSPLSYNEQFF
CDR3nt: TGTGCCAGCAGTTCCCCCCTCTCCTACAATGAGCAGTTCTTC
abundance: NA
v_gene: TRBV27
j_gene: TRBJ2-1
d_gene: NA

CDR3aa: CASSLAGGTGWDTEAFF
CDR3nt: TGTGCCAGCAGCTTGGCGGGGGGGACAGGGTGGGACACTGAAGCTTTCTTT
abundance: NA
v_gene: TRBV5-8
j_gene: TRBJ1-1
d_gene: TRBD1

CDR3aa: CASTPGQGAGEQYF
CDR3nt: TGTGCCAGTACCCCGGGACAGGGGGCGGGGGAGCAGTACTTC
abundance: NA
v_gene: TRBV19
j_gene: TRBJ2-7
d_gene: TRBD1

CDR3aa: CASSQYTRFYNEQFF
CDR3nt: TGTGCCAGCAGCCAATATACTAGATTTTACAATGAGCAGTTCTTC
abundance: NA
v_gene: TRBV14
j_gene: TRBJ2-1
d_gene: NA

CDR3aa: CASSLAPLGGGELFF
CDR3nt: TGTGCCAGCAGCTTGGCTCCGTTGGGGGGCGGGGAGCTGTTTTTT
abundance: few
v_gene: TRBV7-7
j_gene: TRBJ2-2
d_gene: NA

CDR3aa: CASSQQPSDEQYF
CDR3nt: TGTGCCAGCAGCCAGCAGCCCAGCGACGAGCAGTACTTC
abundance: NA
v_gene: TRBV4-2
j_gene: TRBJ2-7
d_gene: NA

CDR3aa: CSARGEYEQYF
CDR3nt: TGCAGTGCTAGAGGAGAGTACGAGCAGTACTTC
abundance: NA
v_gene: TRBV20-1
j_gene: TRBJ2-7
d_gene: NA

CDR3aa: CASVEQYEQYF
CDR3nt: TGTGCCAGCGTGGAACAGTACGAGCAGTACTTC
abundance: NA
v_gene: TRBV2
j_gene: TRBJ2-7
d_gene: NA

CDR3aa: CAISGLAGASSYEQYF
CDR3nt: TGTGCCATCAGTGGACTAGCGGGAGCCTCGTCCTACGAGCAGTACTTC
abundance: NA
v_gene: TRBV10-3
j_gene: TRBJ2-7
d_gene: TRBD2

CDR3aa: CASSQGPSGSYEQYF
CDR3nt: TGCGCCAGCAGCCAAGGGCCTAGCGGGAGCTACGAGCAGTACTTC
abundance: NA
v_gene: TRBV4-1
j_gene: TRBJ2-7
d_gene: TRBD2

CDR3aa: CASSRLLHEQYF
CDR3nt: TGTGCCAGCAGTAGGTTACTACACGAGCAGTACTTC
abundance: once
v_gene: TRBV25-1
j_gene: TRBJ2-7
d_gene: NA

CDR3aa: CASSESRASGSSYEQYF
CDR3nt: TGCGCCAGCAGTGAGTCTAGGGCGAGCGGGAGCTCCTACGAGCAGTACTTC
abundance: NA
v_gene: TRBV10-1
j_gene: TRBJ2-7
d_gene: TRBD2

CDR3aa: CASSVNSLTNYGYTF
CDR3nt: TGTGCCAGCAGCGTGAACAGCCTTACTAACTATGGCTACACCTTC
abundance: NA
v_gene: TRBV9
j_gene: TRBJ1-2
d_gene: NA

CDR3aa: CASSVEPAGGSTDTQYF
CDR3nt: TGTGCCAGCAGCGTAGAACCAGCGGGAGGTAGCACAGATACGCAGTATTTT
abundance: NA
v_gene: TRBV9
j_gene: TRBJ2-3
d_gene: TRBD2

CDR3aa: CASKRDTRNQPQHF
CDR3nt: TGTGCCAGCAAGCGGGACACCAGAAATCAGCCCCAGCATTTT
abundance: NA
v_gene: TRBV6-6
j_gene: TRBJ1-5
d_gene: NA

CDR3aa: CASSVTKYNEQFF
CDR3nt: TGTGCCAGCAGTGTGACAAAGTACAATGAGCAGTTCTTC
abundance: NA
v_gene: TRBV6-1
j_gene: TRBJ2-1
d_gene: NA